A single sample gave rise to the 30 T cell receptor beta chains below, sequenced in a study of beta chain features in type 1 diabetes. What was sequenced were expressed TCRB transcripts, since all of the isolated RNA had been reverse transcribed. Sequencing was performed with immunoSEQ multiplex PCR; in TCRdb, only in-frame clones are kept and a portion is missing. This repertoire shows about 160,000 clones, less than 9.5% found once; its top ten account for 2.3%. The sequencing input was central memory CD4+ T cells from blood. The receptor set was obtained from a woman aged 18 to 35 in good health.

This chain links TRBV7-2 with TRBJ2-3, with D maybe TRBD2 (6 bases). Germline values: CDR1 SGHTA, CDR2 FQGNSA. The CDR3 has 14 residues. V shed 1 base and J shed 8 bases, with 13 bases lying between them. CDR3 in amino acids: CASSLGSGVGTQYF. The CDR3 coding sequence is TGTGCCAGCAGCTTAGGTTCGGGGGTGGGTACGCAGTATTTT. The full variable domain, rest sourced from reference TRBV7-2 and TRBJ2-3, is GAGVSQSPSNKVTEKGKDVELRCDPISGHTALYWYRQSLGQGLEFLIYFQGNSAPDKSGLPSDRFSAERTGGSVSTLTIQRTQQEDSAVYLCASSLGSGVGTQYFGPGTRLTVL.

In its sample, this clone was seen a few times. V gene TRBV7-2 combines with J gene TRBJ1-2; D is undetermined. V was cut by 2 bases and J by 2 bases, with 12 bases left in between. Germline V CDR1 and CDR2: SGHTA, FQGNSA. The CDR3 extends over 15 amino acids. DNA for the CDR3: TGTGCCAGCAGCTTATACGGGATGGGCAACTATGGCTACACCTTC. Translation gives CASSLYGMGNYGYTF.

This clone has just a few counts. V gene TRBV7-2 combines with J gene TRBJ2-7; TRBD2 is a possible D gene (7 bases). Trimming stripped 1 base from V and 0 bases from J, with 13 bases between. In germline, CDR1 is SGHTA, CDR2 FQGNSA. The CDR3 is 16 residues long. CDR3 region: CASSLGRGRSSYEQYF. The CDR3 DNA is TGTGCCAGCAGCTTAGGGCGGGGGCGGAGCTCCTACGAGCAGTACTTC.

The gene calls are TRBV19 and TRBJ2-6, with 7 bases identical to TRBD1. The CDR3 is 16 amino acids. The ends lost 6 bases at V and 2 bases at J; junction bases unmatched: 7. The V gene's germline CDR1 is LNHDA and CDR2 SQIVND (reference sequence). The CDR3 bases are TGTGCCAGTAGCAACAGGGGTTCAGCTGGGGCCAACGTCCTGACTTTC. This translates into CASSNRGSAGANVLTF.

This clone has a count of ten or more. The gene calls are TRBV6-1 and TRBJ2-2, with a weak D call TRBD2 (7 bases). This CDR3 spans 16 amino acids. Looked up from germline, CDR1 is MNHNS and CDR2 is SASEGT. Trimming left V 1 base short and J 8 bases short, with 17 bases between. The CDR3 loop reads CASSEGVGGARGELFF. The CDR3 bases are TGTGCCAGCAGTGAAGGTGTTGGGGGGGCGCGAGGGGAGCTGTTTTTT.

This clone was recorded a few times. V is TRBV29-1 and J is TRBJ2-6; D remains unclear. From germline, CDR1 is SQVTM and CDR2 ANQGSEA. The V end lost 6 bases, the J end lost 1 base, and 7 bases lay between the germline ends. The length of the CDR3 is 13 residues. CDR3 DNA: TGCAGCGTGGCGGTGTCTGGGGCCAACGTCCTGACTTTC. Protein sequence: CSVAVSGANVLTF.

The genes are TRBV2 and TRBJ2-4; 7 nucleotides align to TRBD2. Germline loops: CDR1 SNHLY, CDR2 FYNNEI. J lost 1 base, V lost 8 bases, and 8 bases had no gene match. The CDR3 is made up of 15 amino acids. CDR3 bases: TGTGCCAGCTCTAGGGGAGGGAGCGCCAAAAACATTCAGTACTTC. This encodes CASSRGGSAKNIQYF.

Many counts were recorded for this clone. The chain has TRBV6-6 and TRBJ1-2; 12 positions match TRBD1. Germline loops: CDR1 MNHNY, CDR2 SVGAGI (reference sequence). The CDR3 loop spans 15 amino acids. V lost 6 bases to trimming and J lost 8 bases; unmatched junction nucleotides: 10. CDR3 bases: TGTGCCAGCAGGCCCGGGACAGGGGGCGGTGGAGGCTACACCTTC. Translating gives CASRPGTGGGGGYTF.

This clone was seen only a few times. The V and J genes are TRBV5-1 and TRBJ2-3; maybe TRBD2 (6 bases). Trimming pared 0 bases from V and 1 base from J, leaving 6 bases between. CDR1 and CDR2 (germline): SGHRS, YFSETQ. The CDR3 is 14 amino acids. The CDR3 protein is CASSLASGTDTQYF. The DNA of the CDR3 is TGCGCCAGCAGCTTGGCTAGCGGCACAGATACGCAGTATTTT.

This clone was seen only a few times. The chain carries TRBV18 and TRBJ1-1; D ambiguous. The CDR3 consists of 15 residues. Per the germline V gene, CDR1 is KGHSH and CDR2 is LQKENI. Trimming shortened V by 0 bases and J by 1 base, and 9 bases separated the two germline ends. CDR3 nucleotide sequence: TGTGCCAGCTCACCACCGAGCCACCCGAACACTGAAGCTTTCTTT. It codes for CASSPPSHPNTEAFF.

The sample holds a few counts of this clone. The chain joins TRBV14 to TRBJ2-3; 7 nucleotides align to TRBD1. Germline loops: CDR1 SGHDN, CDR2 FVKESK. The CDR3 is 15 amino acids. V dropped 4 bases and J dropped 0; count of bases not matched to a gene: 4. This chain's CDR3 is CASSPPGQSTDTQYF. The CDR3 DNA sequence: TGTGCCAGCAGCCCACCGGGACAGAGCACAGATACGCAGTATTTT.

This clone was found a few times. The J gene is TRBJ2-3, the V gene TRBV5-4; D might be TRBD2 (5 bases). The CDR3 totals 16 residues. V dropped 4 bases and J dropped 2 bases, with 17 bases sitting between them. Germline CDR1 SGHNT, CDR2 YYREEE (reference sequence). For the CDR3, the DNA is TGTGCCAGCAGCACCCGGTTGGGCGGGCCCACAGATACGCAGTATTTT. Translating gives CASSTRLGGPTDTQYF.

In this sample, this clone turned up a few times. The gene calls are TRBV28 and TRBJ1-4, with a tentative D call TRBD1 (6 bases). Looked up from germline, CDR1 is MDHEN and CDR2 is SYDVKM. Trimming left V 6 bases short and J 8 bases short, with 16 bases between. The CDR3 has 14 amino acids. This chain's CDR3 is CASRWDTGREKLFF. CDR3 DNA: TGTGCCAGCAGGTGGGACACAGGGCGCGAAAAACTGTTTTTT.

This clone was counted between two and nine times. The DNA of the CDR3 is TGCGCCAGCACCGGGATGGCGAACACCGGGGAGCTGTTTTTT. It codes for CASTGMANTGELFF. The V gene is TRBV5-1, the J gene TRBJ2-2, with D tentatively TRBD2 (5 bases). The CDR3 extends over 14 amino acids. The germline V and J ends were trimmed by 6 bases and 0 bases, with 9 bases remaining between them. The germline V gene encodes CDR1 SGHRS and CDR2 YFSETQ.

This CDR3 reads CASSTLGQFMNYGYTF. The CDR3 nucleotides are TGTGCCAGTAGTACCCTGGGACAGTTCATGAACTATGGCTACACCTTC. V usage is TRBV19 and J usage is TRBJ1-2; 7 nucleotides match TRBD1. From germline, CDR1 is LNHDA and CDR2 SQIVND (reference sequence). This CDR3 contains 16 residues. Trimming took 4 bases from V and 2 from J; bases not matched to a gene: 10.

The chain has TRBV11-1 and TRBJ2-1; no clear D. CDR3 size: 13 residues. V lost 5 bases and J lost 8, with 13 bases in between. The germline CDR1 and CDR2 sequences are SGHAT and FQDESV (reference sequence). The CDR3 here is CASSPPLADEQFF. CDR3 bases: TGTGCCAGCAGCCCTCCGCTCGCGGATGAGCAGTTCTTC.

This chain connects TRBV7-2 to TRBJ1-1; 9 bases agree with TRBD1. The CDR3 covers 16 residues. The junction had 7 bases not matched to a gene; V was cut back by 5 bases and J by 0 bases. CDR1 is SGHTA and CDR2 is FQGNSA in the germline V gene. The CDR3 DNA reads TGTGCCAGCAGCCCGCGGACAGGGGCTATGAACACTGAAGCTTTCTTT. Translation gives CASSPRTGAMNTEAFF.

This clone came up a few times. V gene TRBV11-2 combines with J gene TRBJ2-2; TRBD2 matches at 14 bases. The junction had 4 bases not matched to a gene; V was cut back by 4 bases and J by 6 bases. The length of the CDR3 is 16 residues. CDR1 is SGHAT and CDR2 is FQNNGV in the germline V gene. The chain's CDR3 is CASSSWTSGRPGELFF. The CDR3 bases are TGTGCCAGCAGCTCGTGGACTAGCGGGAGGCCCGGGGAGCTGTTTTTT.

There are a few counts of this clone. This rearrangement joins TRBV6-5 to TRBJ1-6; the D is unclear. V was clipped by 0 bases and J by 8 bases, with 14 bases between them. Looked up from germline, CDR1 is MNHEY and CDR2 is SVGAGI. The CDR3 length is 16 residues. This CDR3 is CASSYSGGRLDSPLHF. Written as DNA, the CDR3 is TGTGCCAGCAGTTACTCGGGAGGGCGCCTGGATTCACCCCTCCACTTT.

Only a few counts were recorded for this clone. The rearrangement links TRBV29-1 to TRBJ2-1, with D possibly TRBD1 on 6 matching bases. Trimming cost V 6 bases and J 7 bases, with 10 bases left between them. Germline CDR1 SQVTM, CDR2 ANQGSEA. CDR3 length equals 11 residues. CDR3 loop: CSVQGRNEQFF. CDR3 in DNA: TGCAGCGTACAGGGTAGGAATGAGCAGTTCTTC.

The chain has TRBV4-3 and TRBJ1-5, with D tentatively TRBD1 (5 bases). CDR1 and CDR2 (germline): LGHNA, YSLEER. V was pared by 2 bases and J by 4 bases, with 6 bases between. The CDR3 extends over 13 amino acids. CDR3 in amino acids: CASSQQGNQPQHF. As DNA, the CDR3 is TGCGCCAGCAGCCAACAGGGAAATCAGCCCCAGCATTTT.

The rearrangement joins TRBV7-2 to TRBJ2-2; the D gene is possibly TRBD2 (6 bases). The CDR3 has 16 amino acids. V was cut by 0 bases and J by 1 base, with 9 bases left in between. Germline assignment: CDR1 SGHTA and CDR2 FQGNSA. The CDR3 bases are TGTGCCAGCAGCTTAGCGATCGGGAGGAACACCGGGGAGCTGTTTTTT. It is translated as CASSLAIGRNTGELFF.

A few counts support this clone. V gene TRBV7-9 combines with J gene TRBJ1-5; TRBD1 is a possible D gene (6 bases). The CDR3 length is 16 residues. Germline V CDR1 and CDR2: SEHNR, FQNEAQ (reference sequence). The ends were cut back, 5 bases at V and 5 bases at J, with 19 bases in the middle. The DNA for the CDR3 is TGTGCCAGCAGCCCCCTCGGGCAGGGGAAGGATCAGCCCCAGCATTTT. Amino acids: CASSPLGQGKDQPQHF. The variable domain in full, completed from reference TRBV7-9 and TRBJ1-5, reads DTGVSQNPRHKITKRGQNVTFRCDPISEHNRLYWYRQTLGQGPEFLTYFQNEAQLEKSRLLSDRFSAERPKGSFSTLEIQRTEQGDSAMYLCASSPLGQGKDQPQHFGDGTRLSIL.

The chain combines TRBV5-1 with TRBJ1-5, with a possible D match to TRBD1 (6 bases). The length of the CDR3 is 15 residues. Trimming removed 4 bases from V and 5 bases from J, with 16 bases in between. From germline, CDR1 is SGHRS and CDR2 YFSETQ. DNA for the CDR3: TGCGCCAGCAGCCCAACAGGGAAGATTGATCAGCCCCAGCATTTT. Amino acids: CASSPTGKIDQPQHF.

This clone showed up just a few times. This rearrangement joins TRBV30 to TRBJ1-4, with 10 bases lining up with TRBD1. V shed 5 bases and J 5 bases; nucleotides not matched to a gene: 8. CDR3 length equals 15 residues. CDR1 is GTSNPN, CDR2 SVGIG, per germline (reference sequence). DNA for the CDR3: TGTGCCTGGGGGACAGGGGTGTCTACGAATGAAAAACTGTTTTTT. It codes for CAWGTGVSTNEKLFF.

This clone was observed a handful of times. At one end, the junction sequence differs from germline, possibly due to a read error. V is TRBV11-3 and J is TRBJ1-1; possible D gene TRBD1, 5 bases. In germline, CDR1 is SGHNT, CDR2 YENEEA. The CDR3 runs to 13 residues. CDR3 DNA sequence: TGTGCCAGCAGCTTAGATCAAGGGGCTGAGGCTTTCTTT. This translates into CASSLDQGAEAFF.

The chain has TRBV10-2 and TRBJ2-1; 13 bases line up with TRBD2. The germline gives CDR1 WSHSY, CDR2 SAAADI. The junction had 8 bases not matched to a gene; V was cut back by 7 bases and J by 8 bases. This CDR3 has 15 amino acids. Written as DNA, the CDR3 is TGCGCCAGCAAAGGCGGGACTAGCGGGATATATGAGCAGTTCTTC. Translating it yields CASKGGTSGIYEQFF.

Only a few counts were recorded for this clone. The genes are TRBV15 and TRBJ1-4; no clear D gene. This CDR3 comprises 14 residues. V lost 1 base and J lost 6, with 9 bases in between. Germline V lookup: CDR1 LNHNV, CDR2 YYDKDF (reference sequence). The DNA of the CDR3 is TGTGCCACCAGCAGAGGAGGGTTGGATGAAAAACTGTTTTTT. Translated, it gives CATSRGGLDEKLFF.

Concerning this clone: Other DNA sequences in the same sample also yield this CDR3. DNA for the CDR3: TGTGCCAGCAGTCGGGTTAACTATGGCTACACCTTC. This encodes CASSRVNYGYTF. The J gene is TRBJ1-2, the V gene TRBV6-5; unclear D gene. Germline V lookup: CDR1 MNHEY, CDR2 SVGAGI. The CDR3 sequence is 12 residues long. V lost 5 bases to trimming and J lost 1 base, with 5 bases between them.

Only a few counts were recorded for this clone. This chain links TRBV4-1 with TRBJ1-5; 8 positions agree with TRBD1. The J segment lost 4 bases and the V segment lost 1 base, leaving 0 bases of the junction unmatched. Germline V gene sequence: CDR1 MGHRA, CDR2 YSYEKL. The CDR3 length is 14 residues. CDR3 loop: CASSQGQGNQPQHF. The CDR3 DNA follows: TGCGCCAGCAGCCAAGGACAGGGGAATCAGCCCCAGCATTTT.